Listed below are T cell receptor beta chains from one sample, sequenced in a study of response to subunit inactivated influenza vaccine. Each CDR3 protein is one row after TCRdb ran MiXCR on the RT-PCR reads. The table lists fewer than 350,000 distinct CDR3 sequences, 20% to 25% of them singletons. The specimen comprised PBMCs from blood, sampled about 19 months after vaccination. Receptors were obtained from a man between 50 and 69 years old who received an inactivated influenza vaccine. Each CDR3 is given with its conserved first and last residue. D genes are given only for firm matches. Only some rows state a clone size, as once, few, many or a class for expanded clones.

NA | TRBD1 | TRBJ2-2 | TRBV29-1 | CSGTGQLDTGELFF | TGCAGCGGGACGGGACAGTTGGACACCGGGGAGCTGTTTTTT
few | NA | TRBJ1-2 | TRBV5-1 | CASSFGQASYGYTF | TGCGCCAGCAGCTTCGGCCAGGCCAGCTATGGCTACACCTTC
NA | TRBD2 | TRBJ2-3 | TRBV11-2 | CASSRLTSGSWNTDTQYF | TGTGCCAGCAGCCGCCTAACTAGCGGGAGTTGGAACACAGATACGCAGTATTTT
many | TRBD2 | TRBJ2-5 | TRBV6-2/TRBV6-3 | CAGGLAAEETQYF | TGTGCCGGGGGACTAGCGGCTGAGGAGACCCAGTACTTC
NA | TRBD1 | TRBJ2-3 | TRBV4-3 | CASSLETGGTSTDTQYF | TGCGCCAGCAGCCTCGAGACAGGGGGCACTAGCACAGATACGCAGTATTTT
NA | NA | TRBJ1-5 | TRBV20-1 | CSAREPNQPQHF | TGCAGTGCTAGAGAACCCAATCAGCCCCAGCATTTT
few | NA | TRBJ2-1 | TRBV20-1 | CSARGVRDPNNEQFF | TGCAGTGCTAGGGGAGTCCGGGACCCCAACAATGAGCAGTTCTTC
few | NA | TRBJ1-2 | TRBV25-1 | CASSVGGDGYTF | TGTGCCAGCAGTGTAGGGGGAGATGGCTACACCTTC
few | NA | TRBJ2-7 | TRBV4-3 | CASSPIGTADYEQYF | TGCGCCAGCAGTCCCATCGGGACGGCAGACTACGAGCAGTACTTC
few | NA | TRBJ1-2 | TRBV5-1 | CASSIQDYGYTF | TGCGCCAGCAGCATACAAGACTATGGCTACACCTTC
NA | TRBD1 | TRBJ1-2 | TRBV6-2/TRBV6-3 | CAKWVPGQIEAAYGYTF | TGTGCAAAGTGGGTCCCGGGACAGATTGAAGCGGCCTATGGCTACACCTTC
NA | NA | TRBJ2-7 | TRBV10-3 | CAISGDGYEQYF | TGTGCCATCAGTGGGGACGGGTACGAGCAGTACTTC
NA | NA | TRBJ1-3 | TRBV10-2 | CASSAGAASGNTIYF | TGCGCCAGCAGTGCCGGGGCAGCCTCTGGAAACACCATATATTTT
few | NA | TRBJ1-2 | TRBV11-2 | CASSLDSGGGYTF | TGTGCCAGCAGCTTAGATTCCGGGGGTGGCTACACCTTC
many | NA | TRBJ1-5 | TRBV12-3/TRBV12-4 | CASSPGTDNQPQHF | TGTGCCAGCAGTCCCGGGACGGACAATCAGCCCCAGCATTTT
few | TRBD2 | TRBJ2-1 | TRBV2 | CASTTRGGDGEQFF | TGTGCCAGCACCACCCGTGGGGGGGACGGTGAGCAGTTCTTC
few | NA | TRBJ1-1 | TRBV12-3/TRBV12-4 | CASSPLTRNTEAFF | TGTGCCAGCAGCCCTTTAACCAGAAACACTGAAGCTTTCTTT
many | NA | TRBJ2-2 | TRBV6-2/TRBV6-3 | CASTPGNTGELFF | TGTGCCAGCACCCCTGGGAACACCGGGGAGCTGTTTTTT
few | TRBD2 | TRBJ2-3 | TRBV7-2 | CASSLAGRRADTQYF | TGTGCCAGCAGCTTAGCCGGGAGGCGGGCGGATACGCAGTATTTT
many | TRBD1 | TRBJ1-3 | TRBV6-1 | CASSDYRGSGNTIYF | TGTGCCAGCAGTGATTACAGGGGTTCTGGAAACACCATATATTTT
NA | NA | TRBJ2-5 | TRBV5-1 | CASSLPGSQETQYF | TGCGCCAGCAGCTTGCCGGGGTCACAAGAGACCCAGTACTTC
few | NA | TRBJ1-5 | TRBV6-5 | CASISSRSSNQPQHF | TGTGCCAGCATATCCTCGAGAAGTTCCAATCAGCCCCAGCATTTT
NA | TRBD2 | TRBJ2-7 | TRBV19 | CASSIDNGGAYEQYF | TGTGCCAGTAGTATAGATAACGGGGGGGCCTACGAGCAGTACTTC
few | TRBD1 | TRBJ2-1 | TRBV15 | CATSLTGYEQFF | TGTGCCACCAGCCTGACAGGGTATGAGCAGTTCTTC
NA | NA | TRBJ1-5 | TRBV5-5 | CASSPGQGYNQPQHF | TGTGCCAGCAGCCCAGGGCAGGGGTACAATCAGCCCCAGCATTTT
many | NA | TRBJ2-5 | TRBV4-2 | CASSQNARAEWETQYF | TGTGCCAGCAGCCAAAATGCGAGGGCGGAGTGGGAGACCCAGTACTTC
few | NA | TRBJ1-4 | TRBV28 | CASSPGHMDEKLFF | TGTGCCAGCAGTCCTGGCCACATGGATGAAAAACTGTTTTTT
few | TRBD2 | TRBJ2-7 | TRBV6-1 | CASMRTSGSYEQYF | TGTGCCAGCATGAGGACTAGCGGGTCTTACGAGCAGTACTTC
many | NA | TRBJ2-2 | TRBV5-6 | CASSPYRNTGELFF | TGTGCCAGCAGCCCTTACAGGAACACCGGGGAGCTGTTTTTT
NA | TRBD2 | TRBJ2-1 | TRBV6-2/TRBV6-3 | CASTTSGPVSYNEQFF | TGTGCCAGTACCACTAGCGGGCCCGTCTCCTACAATGAGCAGTTCTTC
NA | TRBD2 | TRBJ2-1 | TRBV6-1 | CASSGPLAGVVNEQFF | TGTGCCAGCAGTGGACCTCTAGCGGGAGTTGTCAATGAGCAGTTCTTC
few | NA | TRBJ2-3 | TRBV27 | CGLGAGRADTQYF | TGCGGGCTCGGGGCGGGTCGCGCAGATACGCAGTATTTT
once | NA | TRBJ2-3 | TRBV19 | CASSIGAGEPDTQYF | TGTGCCAGTAGCATCGGGGCAGGGGAGCCAGATACGCAGTATTTT
few | NA | TRBJ2-2 | TRBV12-3/TRBV12-4 | CASSFRGHRNTGELFF | TGTGCCAGCAGTTTTCGGGGGCACCGCAACACCGGGGAGCTGTTTTTT
NA | NA | TRBJ1-3 | TRBV12-3/TRBV12-4 | CASSLELRNTIYF | TGTGCCAGCAGTTTAGAACTTAGGAACACCATATATTTT
few | NA | TRBJ2-5 | TRBV20-1 | CSARGLNQETQYF | TGCAGTGCTCGAGGACTTAATCAAGAGACCCAGTACTTC